This T cell receptor beta chain was captured by sequencing in a study of blood T cell repertoires in COVID-19. Study at large: Sites across the United States, Italy and Spain contributed samples from acute and convalescent COVID-19. T cells, B-cell-depleted T cells, or PBMCs supplied cDNA or gDNA.

Using immunoSEQ multiplex PCR, the repertoire was profiled, and TCRdb retains in-frame clones only, with some absent. The table lists roughly 55,000 clones, just under 80% of them singletons. V was clipped by 2 bases and J by 7 bases, with 20 bases between them. The CDR3 is 16 residues long. Germline V gene sequence: CDR1 SQVTM, CDR2 ANQGSEA. The sequence was collected from a human donor with active or convalescent COVID-19. The donor label of this sample is uncertain. The rearrangement joins TRBV29-1 to TRBJ2-2; maybe TRBD1 (6 bases). Sequencing was performed on peripheral blood. The CDR3 spells CSVEMVGEHRDGELFF. CDR3 coding DNA: TGCAGCGTTGAAATGGTAGGGGAGCACAGGGACGGGGAGCTGTTTTTT.